The 27 T cell receptor beta chains below all came from one sample that was sequenced in a study of cytotoxic CD8 clonotypes in ibrutinib-treated CLL. Assay used: immunoSEQ multiplex PCR; TCRdb lists only in-frame clones, some missing. Of around 140,000 clones listed, 80% were seen once; the top ten hold roughly 7.6%. Sequenced here: PBMCs, sampled after 36 months of ibrutinib treatment. All receptors come from a human donor with chronic lymphocytic leukemia.

For this clone: The same CDR3 arises from other DNA sequences in this sample as well. The rearrangement links TRBV28 to TRBJ1-5, with 7 bases that match TRBD1. The V gene end was trimmed by 9 bases and the J gene end by 1 base; junction bases not matched to a gene: 6. Germline-derived CDR1 and CDR2 are MDHEN and SYDVKM. The CDR3 runs to 14 residues. The CDR3 DNA follows: TGTGCCAGTACGAGAGGGGGCAGCAATCAGCCCCAGCATTTT. Its protein product is CASTRGGSNQPQHF. Filled out from reference TRBV28 and TRBJ1-5, the complete variable domain reads DVKVTQSSRYLVKRTGEKVFLECVQDMDHENMFWYRQDPGLGLRLIYFSYDVKMKEKGDIPEGYSVSREKKERFSLILESASTNQTSMYLCASTRGGSNQPQHFGDGTRLSIL.

J is TRBJ1-1 and V is TRBV30, with D tentatively TRBD1 (6 bases). V was shortened by 1 base and J by 4 bases, with 13 bases between the two germline ends. Germline V gives CDR1 GTSNPN, CDR2 SVGIG (reference sequence). The CDR3 runs 14 residues. CDR3 loop: CAWSATGIRTEAFF. The CDR3, as DNA: TGTGCCTGGAGTGCAACAGGGATCCGCACTGAAGCTTTCTTT. Full variable domain (remainder filled in from reference TRBV30 and TRBJ1-1): SQTIHQWPATLVQPVGSPLSLECTVEGTSNPNLYWYRQAAGRGLQLLFYSVGIGQISSEVPQNLSASRPQDRQFILSSKKLLLSDSGFYLCAWSATGIRTEAFFGQGTRLTVV.

This chain joins TRBV4-1 and TRBJ1-1; the D is unclear. This CDR3 is 15 amino acids long. Germline CDR1 reads MGHRA; CDR2 reads YSYEKL. V was pared by 1 base and J by 0 bases, with 9 bases between. CDR3 sequence (DNA): TGCGCCAGCAGCCAAGTTATTTTTATGAACACTGAAGCTTTCTTT. Amino acids: CASSQVIFMNTEAFF.

The chain recombines TRBV6-1 with TRBJ2-5, with no clear D. The CDR3 is 13 residues long. Germline-derived CDR1 and CDR2 are MNHNS and SASEGT. V was trimmed by 5 bases and J by 9 bases, leaving 16 bases between them. CDR3 sequence reads: CASSSLEDQPQYF. CDR3 DNA: TGTGCCAGCAGTTCCCTTGAGGACCAGCCCCAGTACTTC.

The chain combines TRBV18 with TRBJ1-2; D ambiguous. Trimming left V 2 bases short and J 7 bases short, with 11 bases between. The CDR3 length is 13 residues. Germline CDR1 and CDR2: KGHSH and LQKENI. The CDR3 DNA reads as TGTGCCAGCTCACCATCCGGAGGATTTGGCTACACCTTC. Protein product: CASSPSGGFGYTF.

There are a few counts of this clone. The chain links TRBV6-1 to TRBJ2-1; 12 bases fit TRBD2. This CDR3 has 14 residues. Trimming at V came to 6 bases and at J to 9 bases, leaving 6 bases not matched to a gene. Germline V CDR1 and CDR2: MNHNS, SASEGT. CDR3 region: CASRWLAGGFEQFF. The CDR3 DNA follows: TGTGCCAGCAGGTGGCTAGCGGGAGGGTTTGAGCAGTTCTTC.

The table lists this clone with a few counts. This chain joins TRBV5-1 and TRBJ2-7, with D hard to call. The CDR3 covers 13 residues. CDR1 and CDR2 (germline): SGHRS, YFSETQ. Trimming stripped 1 base from V and 2 bases from J, with 7 bases between. The DNA of the CDR3 is TGCGCCAGCAGCTTGCCAGACCCCTACGAGCAGTACTTC. Its protein product is CASSLPDPYEQYF. The variable domain in full, with the rest retrieved from reference TRBV5-1 and TRBJ2-7, is KAGVTQTPRYLIKTRGQQVTLSCSPISGHRSVSWYQQTPGQGLQFLFEYFSETQRNKGNFPGRFSGRQFSNSRSEMNVSTLELGDSALYLCASSLPDPYEQYFGPGTRLTVT.

V is TRBV4-2 and J is TRBJ1-2, with D possibly being TRBD1 (5 bases). This CDR3 has 19 residues. The germline gives CDR1 LGHNA, CDR2 YNFKEQ. V was cut by 0 bases and J by 0 bases, with 20 bases left in between. The CDR3 sequence is CASSQEEGRPILANYGYTF. The CDR3 nucleotides read TGTGCCAGCAGCCAAGAGGAGGGGCGTCCCATCCTAGCTAACTATGGCTACACCTTC.

The J gene is TRBJ2-7, the V gene TRBV21-1; the D call TRBD1 from the table was never checked on the DNA. TRBV21-1 is given as a pseudogene. The CDR3 runs to 13 residues. For the CDR3, the DNA is TGTGCCAGCAGCAGGCGGGACAGCTACGAGCAGTACTTC. Protein product: CASSRRDSYEQYF.

The chain recombines TRBV30 with TRBJ1-2, with 9 nucleotides matching TRBD1. The CDR3 spans 14 residues. In germline, CDR1 is GTSNPN, CDR2 SVGIG (reference sequence). Trimming took 3 bases from V and 3 from J; bases not matched to a gene: 5. CDR3 DNA: TGTGCCTGGAGGAACAGGGGGCCGGACTATGGCTACACCTTC. Protein sequence: CAWRNRGPDYGYTF.

This rearrangement joins TRBV9 to TRBJ2-1, with D uncertain. The CDR3 has 13 residues. V lost 0 bases and J lost 2, with 3 bases in between. CDR1 is SGDLS and CDR2 is YYNGEE in the germline V gene. The CDR3 DNA reads TGTGCCAGCAGCGTAGGAGCCTACAATGAGCAGTTCTTC. Protein: CASSVGAYNEQFF.

The rearrangement uses TRBV5-1 and TRBJ2-5; 7 bases match TRBD1. The J segment lost 1 base and the V segment lost 4 bases, leaving 4 bases of the junction unmatched. The length of the CDR3 is 14 residues. CDR1 is SGHRS, CDR2 YFSETQ, per germline. The CDR3 coding sequence is TGCGCCAGCAGCACCAGGGACAGCCAAGAGACCCAGTACTTC. Its protein is CASSTRDSQETQYF.

This clone came up once. The chain has TRBV6-6 and TRBJ1-2; D gene unclear. CDR1 is MNHNY and CDR2 is SVGAGI in the germline V gene (reference sequence). The CDR3 is 13 residues long. Trimming took 7 bases from V and 5 from J, leaving 14 bases between them. As DNA, the CDR3 is TGTGCCAGCACCGCCCTAGTTGAATATGGCTACACCTTC. Translated, it gives CASTALVEYGYTF.

The chain combines TRBV15 with TRBJ2-5; D might be TRBD1 (6 bases). Germline CDR1 LNHNV, CDR2 YYDKDF (reference sequence). V was pared by 8 bases and J by 2 bases, with 15 bases between. This CDR3 region has 14 residues. The CDR3 DNA sequence: TGTGCCACCTCATCGTTCCAGGGGCAAGAGACCCAGTACTTC. Residues: CATSSFQGQETQYF.

V usage is TRBV5-4 and J usage is TRBJ1-4, with unresolved D. The germline V gene encodes CDR1 SGHNT and CDR2 YYREEE (reference sequence). The CDR3 covers 14 residues. Deletions cut 1 base from V and 5 bases from J, with 9 bases between. CDR3 DNA sequence: TGTGCCAGCAGCTTGACACTTGGGAATGAAAAACTGTTTTTT. Its protein is CASSLTLGNEKLFF.

V gene TRBV5-1 combines with J gene TRBJ2-1; D call uncertain. Germline assignment: CDR1 SGHRS and CDR2 YFSETQ. V lost 1 base to trimming and J lost 8 bases, with 10 bases between them. The CDR3 is 13 amino acids. CDR3 region: CASSLSGWDEQFF. CDR3 bases: TGCGCCAGCAGCTTGTCTGGGTGGGATGAGCAGTTCTTC.

The V call is TRBV18, the J call TRBJ1-3; no clear D gene. This CDR3 has 13 amino acids. Looked up from germline, CDR1 is KGHSH and CDR2 is LQKENI. V dropped 8 bases and J dropped 4 bases, with 12 bases sitting between them. This CDR3 reads CASQRTEGNTIYF. For the CDR3, the DNA is TGTGCCAGCCAACGGACCGAAGGAAACACCATATATTTT.

This chain uses TRBV27 with TRBJ2-2; 8 bases line up with TRBD1. Germline CDR1 and CDR2: MNHEY and SMNVEV (reference sequence). CDR3 length equals 15 residues. Unmatched junction bases numbered 7, after V lost 5 bases and J lost 5 bases. The CDR3 bases are TGTGCCAGCAGTATGCGGGACAGGTTGACCGGGGAGCTGTTTTTT. Translation: CASSMRDRLTGELFF.

This clone was counted only a few times. The V and J genes are TRBV5-8 and TRBJ2-7; perhaps D is TRBD1 or TRBD2 (5 bases each). This CDR3 comprises 13 residues. Trimming left V 5 bases short and J 10 bases short, with 19 bases between. Germline V lookup: CDR1 SGHTS, CDR2 YDEGEE. CDR3 sequence: CASRRPGPKNQYF. The CDR3 DNA follows: TGTGCCAGCAGGAGACCGGGACCCAAGAATCAGTACTTC.

This clone was counted between two and nine times. The CDR3 bases are TGTGCCAGCAGTGTTGAGGGGTCCTACGAGCAGTACTTC. This translates into CASSVEGSYEQYF. The chain combines TRBV6-1 with TRBJ2-7, with D possibly called TRBD1 or TRBD2 (5 bases each). CDR1 and CDR2 from the germline V gene are MNHNS and SASEGT. CDR3 length equals 13 residues. V was pared by 4 bases and J by 1 base, with 8 bases between.

A remark on this clone: As the CDR3 is not closed by the conserved phenylalanine or tryptophan, this likely results from a read error. The chain joins TRBV19 to TRBJ1-2, with TRBD1 matching over 9 bases. The CDR3 spans 14 residues. Germline V gene lookup returns CDR1 LNHDA and CDR2 SQIVND (reference sequence). V was clipped by 4 bases and J by 7 bases; unmatched bases: 7. DNA of the CDR3: TGTGCCAGTAGTAGAGGGGACAGGGCCTTTGGCTACACCCTC. Protein product: CASSRGDRAFGYTL.

The rearrangement uses TRBV11-2 and TRBJ2-1; no clear D gene. This CDR3 is built from 14 residues. V lost 0 bases and J lost 7, with 10 bases in between. CDR1 and CDR2 (germline): SGHAT, FQNNGV. The CDR3 sequence is CASSLEVRLNEQFF. The CDR3 coding sequence is TGTGCCAGCAGCTTAGAAGTCAGGTTAAATGAGCAGTTCTTC.

The V and J genes are TRBV5-1 and TRBJ1-1; possible D gene TRBD1, 6 bases. Looked up from germline, CDR1 is SGHRS and CDR2 is YFSETQ. Trimming removed 4 bases at V and 4 bases at J, with 11 bases between. The CDR3 has 13 amino acids. CDR3 protein: CASSLGGSTEAFF. CDR3 sequence (DNA): TGCGCCAGCAGCCTAGGGGGATCCACTGAAGCTTTCTTT.

Worth noting for this clone: Other DNA sequences in the same sample also yield this CDR3. V is TRBV19 and J is TRBJ1-1, with 7 bases that match TRBD1. The CDR3 extends over 14 amino acids. Unmatched junction bases numbered 4, after V lost 5 bases and J lost 1 base. Germline CDR1 LNHDA, CDR2 SQIVND (reference sequence). The CDR3 bases are TGTGCCAGTAGTCCAAGGACAGGGAACACTGAAGCTTTCTTT. It yields the protein CASSPRTGNTEAFF.

The rearrangement links TRBV7-9 to TRBJ1-5; tentatively, D is TRBD1 (6 bases). From germline, CDR1 is SEHNR and CDR2 FQNEAQ (reference sequence). The CDR3 spans 14 residues. With 5 bases removed from V and 0 bases from J, the gap between germline ends came to 8 bases. The DNA of the CDR3 is TGTGCCAGCAGCGGGGACACTAGCAATCAGCCCCAGCATTTT. Its protein is CASSGDTSNQPQHF.

The CDR3 here is CASSLTGETQYF. The DNA for the CDR3 is TGTGCCAGCAGCCTGACAGGGGAGACCCAGTACTTC. This chain joins TRBV13 and TRBJ2-5; 7 positions match TRBD1. The V and J ends lost 5 bases and 5 bases, in that order; junction bases with no gene match: 2. The germline gives CDR1 PRHDT, CDR2 FYEKMQ (reference sequence). The CDR3 has 12 amino acids.

The chain uses TRBV28 and TRBJ2-5, with a tentative D call TRBD1 (8 bases). Germline CDR1 and CDR2: MDHEN and SYDVKM. The CDR3 covers 16 residues. Trimming cost V 5 bases and J 5 bases, with 21 bases left between them. The CDR3 loop reads CASSPGQVPRGETQYF. For the CDR3, the DNA is TGTGCCAGCAGTCCGGGACAGGTCCCGCGGGGGGAGACCCAGTACTTC.